This TCR beta chain was captured in a study of blood T cell repertoires in COVID-19. Overall study context: The cDNA or gDNA used as material had been derived from T cells, B-cell-depleted T cells, or PBMCs.

The authors' processing: Reference gene primer amplification in the assay estimated nucleated cell counts. Here immunoSEQ multiplex PCR was the method, and the copy in TCRdb shows in-frame clones only, minus some. Clonal size and the V and J genes are those of that table, whereas D and trimming came from the DNA. The sample shows 150,000 or so clones, more than 70% of them seen only once. V was clipped by 2 bases and J by 3 bases; unmatched bases: 2. The germline CDR1 and CDR2 sequences are MDHEN and SYDVKM. The length of the CDR3 is 14 residues. Source material: peripheral blood. The chain links TRBV28 to TRBJ2-3; 7 bases are shared with TRBD1. This TCR was sampled from a woman in her sixties or seventies with acute or convalescent COVID-19. CDR3 in DNA: TGTGCCAGCAGTTTAGGGGGACAGACAGATACGCAGTATTTT. It specifies CASSLGGQTDTQYF.